One and the same sample provided the 23 T cell receptor beta chains below, sequenced in a study of T cell repertoires in cytomegalovirus infection. Their recognized antigens are unknown. MiXCR, applied by TCRdb to the reads, yields one record per CDR3 protein. The repertoire has under 850,000 distinct CDR3 sequences, approximately 33% of them found once; the top ten carry about 18%. The material was cultured PBMCs, obtained from culture after CMV antigen stimulation. The receptors originated from a human donor in good health (CMV status not recorded). Some clones in this sample may be carry-over from other donors' samples.

The CDR3 loop reads CASSYGPVLSGNTIYF. CDR3 bases: TGTGCCAGCAGTTACGGGCCGGTCCTCTCTGGAAACACCATATATTTT. This sequence joins TRBV6-2 or TRBV6-3 and TRBJ1-3; D not certain. This CDR3 is built from 16 residues. Germline V lookup: CDR1 MNHEY, CDR2 SVGEGT. V was cut by 2 bases and J by 0 bases, with 11 bases left in between.

The chain uses TRBV11-2 and TRBJ2-1, with D possibly matching TRBD2 (6 bases). V lost 4 bases and J lost 3, with 13 bases in between. This CDR3 region has 15 residues. Germline CDR1 SGHAT, CDR2 FQNNGV. In nucleotides, the CDR3 is TGTGCCAGCAGCTCTGTAGCGGATTTCTACAATGAGCAGTTCTTC. This translates into CASSSVADFYNEQFF.

This clonotype has a handful of counts. V and J are TRBV6-2 or TRBV6-3 and TRBJ2-5; D possibly corresponds to TRBD1 (5 bases). CDR1 is MNHEY and CDR2 is SVGEGT in the germline V gene. Trimming stripped 4 bases from V and 7 bases from J, with 13 bases between. The CDR3 extends over 13 amino acids. The CDR3 sequence: CASSSEPQGTQYF. CDR3 nucleotide sequence: TGTGCCAGCAGTTCCGAACCCCAGGGGACCCAGTACTTC.

The chain combines TRBV10-3 with TRBJ1-1; tentatively, D is TRBD1 (5 bases). CDR1 and CDR2 from the germline V gene are ENHRY and SYGVKD. The V and J ends lost 2 bases and 1 base respectively, with 5 bases between them. The CDR3 runs 13 residues. CDR3 protein: CAISERGNTEAFF. CDR3 DNA sequence: TGTGCCATCAGTGAGAGGGGGAACACTGAAGCTTTCTTT.

This clonotype has only a few counts. The chain combines TRBV4-2 with TRBJ1-2; D gene uncertain. The germline CDR1 and CDR2 sequences are LGHNA and YNFKEQ. The CDR3 is 16 amino acids. The V end lost 0 bases, the J end lost 2 bases, and 13 bases lay between the germline ends. The CDR3 DNA is TGTGCCAGCAGCCAAGAAACAGCCCCTGGGAACTATGGCTACACCTTC. Its protein product is CASSQETAPGNYGYTF.

J is TRBJ2-5 and V is TRBV2, with D perhaps TRBD1 or TRBD2 (5 bases each). The CDR3 totals 11 residues. V lost 8 bases, J lost 3 bases, and 7 bases lay in between. Germline lookup yields CDR1 SNHLY and CDR2 FYNNEI. The CDR3, as DNA: TGTGCCAGCCAGGGAGAAGAGACCCAGTACTTC. This encodes CASQGEETQYF.

The chain couples TRBV12-3 or TRBV12-4 to TRBJ2-5; perhaps TRBD1 as D (6 bases). The CDR3 is 16 amino acids. Deletions cut 5 bases from V and 2 bases from J, with 18 bases between. The CDR3 is CASSPPLGAYQETQYF. As DNA, the CDR3 is TGTGCCAGCAGTCCGCCCTTGGGGGCCTATCAAGAGACCCAGTACTTC.

This clonotype has a handful of counts. V is TRBV7-8 and J is TRBJ1-3; D is possibly TRBD1 (5 bases). The V gene lost 1 base and the J gene lost 4 bases, with 11 bases spanning the gap. Germline assignment: CDR1 SGHVS and CDR2 FQNEAQ. The CDR3 is made up of 15 amino acids. The CDR3 nucleotides are TGTGCCAGCAGCTTAGGGGACCCCCTGGGAAACACCATATATTTT. It encodes CASSLGDPLGNTIYF.

This clonotype was seen a handful of times. The chain couples TRBV4-3 to TRBJ2-3; TRBD1 aligns across 7 bases. Germline CDR1 is LGHNA and CDR2 is YSLEER. This CDR3 has 15 residues. V was clipped by 2 bases and J by 7 bases; unmatched bases: 9. The CDR3 DNA reads TGCGCCAGCAGCCAACAAATGGACAGGTTGAATACGCAGTATTTT. Translated, it gives CASSQQMDRLNTQYF.

The chain combines TRBV20-1 with TRBJ1-1, with D possibly TRBD1 on 6 matching bases. Germline V gene sequence: CDR1 DFQATT, CDR2 SNEGSKA (reference sequence). The V and J ends lost 0 bases and 5 bases respectively, with 13 bases between them. The CDR3 runs 14 residues. CDR3 sequence: CSARDAGARTEAFF. CDR3 DNA: TGCAGTGCTAGAGATGCGGGGGCGAGGACTGAAGCTTTCTTT.

Comment on this clonotype: Being one base from a much bigger clone, this may be a read error. This chain links TRBV7-2 with TRBJ1-2, with TRBD1 as a possible D gene (5 bases). This CDR3 has 15 residues. Trimming cost V 3 bases and J 3 bases, with 14 bases left between them. Germline values: CDR1 SGHTA, CDR2 FQGNSA. Here the CDR3 reads CASSFRGGSDYGYTF. As DNA, the CDR3 is TGTGCCAGCAGCTTTAGGGGCGGGAGTGACTATGGCTACACCTTC.

A single count supports this clonotype. The gene calls are TRBV19 and TRBJ2-5; 8 nucleotides agree with TRBD2. CDR3 length: 15 amino acids. Germline loops: CDR1 LNHDA, CDR2 SQIVND (reference sequence). Unmatched junction bases numbered 5, after V lost 1 base and J lost 4 bases. Written as DNA, the CDR3 is TGTGCCAGTAGTATAGCGGGAGGGGTAATAGAGACCCAGTACTTC. Its translation is CASSIAGGVIETQYF.

Here the CDR3 DNA reads TGCAGTGCTAGAGCTAAACAAGACCCTGAAGCTTTCTTT. Translating it yields CSARAKQDPEAFF. The rearrangement links TRBV20-1 to TRBJ1-1; D remains ambiguous. The germline V gene has CDR1 DFQATT and CDR2 SNEGSKA (reference sequence). Trimming took off 1 base at V and 6 bases at J, with 12 bases between the two ends. The CDR3 consists of 13 residues.

This clonotype was observed many times. The chain carries TRBV7-2 and TRBJ2-1; D call uncertain. There are 16 residues in the CDR3. The ends were cut back, 2 bases at V and 0 bases at J, with 11 bases in the middle. CDR1 and CDR2 from the germline V gene are SGHTA and FQGNSA. In DNA, the CDR3 is TGTGCCAGCAGCTTATGGTATGTCAGCTCCTACAATGAGCAGTTCTTC. Its protein product is CASSLWYVSSYNEQFF.

This clonotype was detected a few times. This chain links TRBV19 with TRBJ1-2, with D possibly matching TRBD1 (5 bases). This CDR3 comprises 12 residues. The V and J ends lost 9 bases and 5 bases respectively, with 13 bases between them. Germline loops: CDR1 LNHDA, CDR2 SQIVND (reference sequence). The CDR3 region has the DNA TGTGCCAGCGGGACCGAAAATTATGGCTACACCTTC. Protein product: CASGTENYGYTF.

The sample holds a few counts of this clonotype. The chain has TRBV7-2 and TRBJ2-1; D is uncertain. The CDR3 contains 15 residues. Looked up from germline, CDR1 is SGHTA and CDR2 is FQGNSA. The V gene lost 2 bases and the J gene lost 0 bases, with 8 bases spanning the gap. The CDR3 DNA is TGTGCCAGCAGCTTAAGTGACCTCTCCTACAATGAGCAGTTCTTC. It codes for CASSLSDLSYNEQFF.

This sequence joins TRBV11-2 and TRBJ2-3; tentative D call: TRBD2 (6 bases). This CDR3 is 17 amino acids long. The V and J ends lost 4 bases and 3 bases respectively, with 20 bases between them. Germline CDR1 and CDR2: SGHAT and FQNNGV. Here the CDR3 DNA reads TGTGCCAGCAGCTCCTGGTGGGGCGGGATAGGTACAGATACGCAGTATTTT. It encodes CASSSWWGGIGTDTQYF. Together with reference TRBV11-2 and TRBJ2-3, the CDR3 gives the full variable domain: EAGVAQSPRYKIIEKRQSVAFWCNPISGHATLYWYQQILGQGPKLLIQFQNNGVVDDSQLPKDRFSAERLKGVDSTLKIQPAKLEDSAVYLCASSSWWGGIGTDTQYFGPGTRLTVL.

The rearrangement joins TRBV5-8 to TRBJ2-2; 11 nucleotides match TRBD1. V dropped 2 bases and J dropped 2; count of bases not matched to a gene: 2. Looked up from germline, CDR1 is SGHTS and CDR2 is YDEGEE. The CDR3 extends over 16 amino acids. The CDR3 DNA reads as TGTGCCAGCAGCTTTTGGACAGGGGGCAACACCGGGGAGCTGTTTTTT. It is translated as CASSFWTGGNTGELFF. The complete variable domain, with remaining parts taken from reference TRBV5-8 and TRBJ2-2, reads EAGVTQSPTHLIKTRGQQATLRCSPISGHTSVYWYQQALGLGLQFLLWYDEGEERNRGNFPPRFSGRQFPNYSSELNVNALELEDSALYLCASSFWTGGNTGELFFGEGSRLTVL.

This clonotype was observed at least ten times. J is TRBJ1-4 and V is TRBV7-8; D is perhaps TRBD1 (6 bases). V dropped 2 bases and J dropped 8 bases, with 12 bases sitting between them. The germline V gene encodes CDR1 SGHVS and CDR2 FQNEAQ. This CDR3 comprises 14 residues. The CDR3 sequence is CASSLMGAREKLFF. The CDR3 bases are TGTGCCAGCAGCTTAATGGGGGCCCGGGAAAAACTGTTTTTT. The whole variable domain, filled in from reference TRBV7-8 and TRBJ1-4, reads GAGVSQSPRYKVAKRGQDVALRCDPISGHVSLFWYQQALGQGPEFLTYFQNEAQLDKSGLPSDRFFAERPEGSVSTLKIQRTQQEDSAVYLCASSLMGAREKLFFGSGTQLSVL.

This clonotype was seen only a few times. V gene TRBV6-1 combines with J gene TRBJ2-1, with a tentative D call TRBD1 (6 bases). CDR1 is MNHNS, CDR2 SASEGT, per germline. Trimming cost V 3 bases and J 6 bases, with 12 bases left between them. This CDR3 has 14 residues. CDR3: CASSDRGEGNEQFF. CDR3 in DNA: TGTGCCAGCAGTGACAGGGGAGAGGGCAATGAGCAGTTCTTC.

V gene TRBV7-9 combines with J gene TRBJ2-3, with TRBD2 as a possible D gene (6 bases). This CDR3 comprises 15 residues. Germline V CDR1 and CDR2: SEHNR, FQNEAQ (reference sequence). Trimming left V 3 bases short and J 1 base short, with 11 bases between. This CDR3 reads CASSLGRDRTDTQYF. CDR3 sequence (DNA): TGTGCCAGCAGCTTGGGGCGGGATCGCACAGATACGCAGTATTTT.

This clonotype was detected only a few times. A much bigger clone sits one base away, suggesting this may be a read error. The chain has TRBV11-3 and TRBJ2-2, with TRBD1 identical over 7 bases. J was trimmed by 6 bases and V by 4 bases; bases with no gene match: 2. CDR1 SGHNT and CDR2 YENEEA come from the germline V gene. This CDR3 spans 13 amino acids. DNA of the CDR3: TGTGCCAGCAGCTCGACAGGGTCCGGGGAGCTGTTTTTT. It yields the protein CASSSTGSGELFF.

There are a few counts of this clonotype. The chain uses TRBV12-3 or TRBV12-4 and TRBJ2-3, with 10 bases aligning to TRBD2. The CDR3 sequence is 15 residues long. Germline trimming cut 6 bases from V and 4 bases from J; bases unmatched to any gene: 7. DNA of the CDR3: TGTGCCAGCAGCCCGACTAGCGGGCAATCAGATACGCAGTATTTT. Its translation: CASSPTSGQSDTQYF.